The rows below give T cell receptor beta chains drawn from one sample of a study of cytomegalovirus exposure and HLA in healthy donors. Clones were sequenced by immunoSEQ multiplex PCR, and TCRdb holds only the in-frame ones, with some missing. This table holds some 74,000 clones, 65% to 70% found once. The specimen sequenced was PBMCs. The source is a man aged 40-49 years in good health and CMV-seropositive. Each CDR3 is given with its conserved first and last residue. A D gene is named only where the DNA matches it firmly. The listing skips clone size in some rows; elsewhere it reads once, few, many or a size class.

few	TRBJ2-1	TRBV15	-	TGTGCCACCAGCGCGGACCCCGGGACACCGCGGTTCTTC	CATSADPGTPRFF
-	TRBJ2-7	TRBV5-4	-	TGTGCCAGCAGCTTCGAAGGGAGAGGTGACGAGCAGTACTTC	CASSFEGRGDEQYF
few	TRBJ2-1	TRBV19	-	TGTGCCAGTAGTTCTGCGTTCGGGGATAGCTCCTACAATGAGCAGTTCTTC	CASSSAFGDSSYNEQFF
-	TRBJ1-4	TRBV9	-	TGTGCCAGCAGCGTAGAGGGGAATAATGAAAAACTGTTTTTT	CASSVEGNNEKLFF
many	TRBJ1-5	TRBV7-2	TRBD1	TGTGCCAGCAGCCCCACGACAGGGGGCGGAAATCAGCCCCAGCATTTT	CASSPTTGGGNQPQHF
few	TRBJ1-1	TRBV18	TRBD1	TGTGCCAGCTCCTCGGGACAGGGGGTCACTGAAGCTTTCTTT	CASSSGQGVTEAFF
-	TRBJ2-5	TRBV5-3	TRBD1	TGTGCCAGAAGCTCCCGACGGGCAGGGGGTTCGGGAGAGACCCAGTACTTC	CARSSRRAGGSGETQYF
few	TRBJ2-7	TRBV7-7	TRBD2	TGTGCTAGCAGCCCTACGGGAGGGGCGCGCGAAGAGCAGTACTTC	CASSPTGGAREEQYF
few	TRBJ2-4	TRBV2	TRBD2	TGTGCCAGCAGTCGGGAGGGAGGAAACATTCAGTACTTC	CASSREGGNIQYF
-	TRBJ2-1	TRBV14	TRBD1	TGTGCCAGCAGCCCAGGACCCCGGGGACAGGCCTACAATGAGCAGTTCTTC	CASSPGPRGQAYNEQFF
-	TRBJ2-4	TRBV2	TRBD1	TGTGCCACCCGATACGGACAGGTAGCCAAAAACATTCAGTACTTC	CATRYGQVAKNIQYF
-	TRBJ2-5	TRBV9	TRBD2	TGTGCCAGCAGCCCAAGCCCCGCGGGGGTTCAAGAGACCCAGTACTTC	CASSPSPAGVQETQYF
-	TRBJ2-2	TRBV6-6	-	TGTGCCAGCAGCCGGAGGGAGCCGGGCACCGGGGAGCTGTTTTTT	CASSRREPGTGELFF
-	TRBJ2-7	TRBV7-7	-	TGTGCTAGCAGCTTAGACCCCGAGGCTACGGGTCCCCACGAGCAGTACTTC	CASSLDPEATGPHEQYF
-	TRBJ2-3	TRBV7-3	-	TGTGCCAGCAGCCCGGGGAGCACAGATACGCAGTATTTT	CASSPGSTDTQYF
-	TRBJ2-3	TRBV14	-	TGTGCCAGCAGCCAAGGGATCCGTGGACTTAGCACAGATACGCAGTATTTT	CASSQGIRGLSTDTQYF
-	TRBJ2-2	TRBV4-3	-	TGCGCCAGCAGCCAAGTGTCCGGGACCGGGGAGCTGTTTTTT	CASSQVSGTGELFF
once	TRBJ1-2	TRBV7-3	-	TGTGCCAGCGGCCAAACAGGAGCGTATGGCTACACCTTC	CASGQTGAYGYTF
-	TRBJ2-5	TRBV11-2	TRBD2	TGTGCCAGCAGCGTGACTAGCGGGGGATCAAGAGACCAGTACTTC	CASSVTSGGSRDQYF
-	TRBJ1-1	TRBV5-1	TRBD1	TGCGCCAGCAGCCTAGGGGACAGGAACACTGAAGCTTTCTTT	CASSLGDRNTEAFF
few	TRBJ2-1	TRBV6-5	TRBD2	TGTGCCAGCACCCGGCTAGCGGGGGGGCGGGATGAGCAGTTCTTC	CASTRLAGGRDEQFF
-	TRBJ1-5	TRBV6-5	-	TGTGCCAGCAGTTACGGGCCCGGTCAGCCCCAGCATTTT	CASSYGPGQPQHF
few	TRBJ2-5	TRBV2	TRBD2	TGTGCCAGCAGTGATACTGTAGCGGGGGGGCAAGAGACCCAGTACTTC	CASSDTVAGGQETQYF
-	TRBJ1-1	TRBV5-1	TRBD1	TGCGCCAGCAGCCCCTGGACAGGTGGTGACACTGAAGCTTTCTTT	CASSPWTGGDTEAFF
-	TRBJ2-2	TRBV9	TRBD1	TGTGCCAGCAGCGCCAGGACAGGGGGGAACACCGGGGAGCTGTTTTTT	CASSARTGGNTGELFF
few	TRBJ2-1	TRBV25-1	TRBD2	TGTGCCAGCAGCCCGAGGACTAGCTCCTACAATGAGCAGTTCTTC	CASSPRTSSYNEQFF
-	TRBJ2-3	TRBV7-8	-	TGTGCCAGCAGTGTAGCGGAGAGGGCGCCAGATACGCAGTATTTT	CASSVAERAPDTQYF
-	TRBJ2-2	TRBV5-1	TRBD2	TGCGCCAGCAGCTTTAGCGGGGGGGCGAACACCGGGGAGCTGTTTTTT	CASSFSGGANTGELFF
-	TRBJ1-2	TRBV28	TRBD1	TGTGCCAGCAGCCCAACCGGGGGGACAGGACTGGGCTACACCTTC	CASSPTGGTGLGYTF
-	TRBJ1-6	TRBV30	-	TGTGCCTGGCGAAACTATTCCTATAATTCACCCCTCCACTTT	CAWRNYSYNSPLHF
once	TRBJ2-7	TRBV27	TRBD1	TGTGCCAGCAGCCGGTCGACAGGGGACTACGAGCAGTACTTC	CASSRSTGDYEQYF
-	TRBJ1-1	TRBV2	TRBD1	TGTGCCAGCGACAGGGGGTCGACTGAAGCTTTCTTT	CASDRGSTEAFF
-	TRBJ2-5	TRBV25-1	-	TGTGCCAGCAGTGAAGCGACTGCGGGCAAAGAGACCCAGTACTTC	CASSEATAGKETQYF
-	TRBJ2-2	TRBV18	-	TGTGCCAGCTCACCCCTGAGGAACACCGGGGAGCTGTTTTTT	CASSPLRNTGELFF
-	TRBJ2-2	TRBV6-5	TRBD1	TGTGCCAGCAGACCCGGGACAGGGTCCGGGGAGCTGTTTTTT	CASRPGTGSGELFF